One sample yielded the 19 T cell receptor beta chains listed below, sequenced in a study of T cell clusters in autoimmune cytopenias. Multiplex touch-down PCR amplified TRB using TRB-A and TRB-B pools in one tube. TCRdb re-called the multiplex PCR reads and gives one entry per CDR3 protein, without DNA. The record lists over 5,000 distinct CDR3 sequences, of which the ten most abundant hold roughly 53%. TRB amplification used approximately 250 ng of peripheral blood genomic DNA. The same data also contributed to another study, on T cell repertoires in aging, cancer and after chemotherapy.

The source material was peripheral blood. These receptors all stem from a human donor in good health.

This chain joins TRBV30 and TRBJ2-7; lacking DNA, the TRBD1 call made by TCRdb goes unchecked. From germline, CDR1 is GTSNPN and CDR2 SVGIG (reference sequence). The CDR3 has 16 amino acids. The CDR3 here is CAWSQLPGRGVSEQYF.

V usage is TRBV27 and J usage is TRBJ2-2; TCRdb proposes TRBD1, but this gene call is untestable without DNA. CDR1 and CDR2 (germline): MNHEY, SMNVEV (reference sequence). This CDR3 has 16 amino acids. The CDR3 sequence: CASSIGQGSYTGELFF.

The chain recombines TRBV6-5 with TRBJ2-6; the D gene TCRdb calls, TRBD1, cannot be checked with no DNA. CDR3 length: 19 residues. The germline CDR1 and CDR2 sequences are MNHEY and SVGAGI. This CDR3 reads CASSYPRTGTSSGANVLTF.

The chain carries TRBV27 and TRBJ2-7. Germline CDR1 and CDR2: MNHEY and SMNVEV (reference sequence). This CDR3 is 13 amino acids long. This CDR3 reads CASRRLNYYEQYF.

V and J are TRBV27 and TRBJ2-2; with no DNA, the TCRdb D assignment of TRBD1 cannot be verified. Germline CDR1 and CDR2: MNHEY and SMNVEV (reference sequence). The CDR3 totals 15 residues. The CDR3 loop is CASRGGGRSIRELFF.

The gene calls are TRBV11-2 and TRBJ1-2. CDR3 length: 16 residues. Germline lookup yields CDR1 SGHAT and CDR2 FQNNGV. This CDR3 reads CASSHPLKERVYGYTF.

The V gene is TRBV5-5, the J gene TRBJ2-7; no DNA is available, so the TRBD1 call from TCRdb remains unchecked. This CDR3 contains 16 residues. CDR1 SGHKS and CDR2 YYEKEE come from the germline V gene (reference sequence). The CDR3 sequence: CASSLGYRGQAYEQYF. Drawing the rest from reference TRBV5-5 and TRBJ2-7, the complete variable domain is DAGVTQSPTHLIKTRGQQVTLRCSPISGHKSVSWYQQVLGQGPQFIFQYYEKEERGRGNFPDRFSARQFPNYSSELNVNALLLGDSALYLCASSLGYRGQAYEQYFGPGTRLTVT.

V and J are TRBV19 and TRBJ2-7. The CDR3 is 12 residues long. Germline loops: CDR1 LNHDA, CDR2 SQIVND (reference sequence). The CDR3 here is CASSMDRYEQYF.

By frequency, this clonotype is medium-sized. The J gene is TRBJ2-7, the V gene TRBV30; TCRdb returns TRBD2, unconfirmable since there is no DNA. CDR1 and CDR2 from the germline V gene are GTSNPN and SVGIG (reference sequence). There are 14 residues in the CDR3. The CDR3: CAWRMTSGSYEQYF.

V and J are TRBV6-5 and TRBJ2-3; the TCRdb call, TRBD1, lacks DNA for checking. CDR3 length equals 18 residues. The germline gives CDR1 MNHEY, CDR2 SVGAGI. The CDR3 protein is CASSYSSGGTLSTDTQYF.

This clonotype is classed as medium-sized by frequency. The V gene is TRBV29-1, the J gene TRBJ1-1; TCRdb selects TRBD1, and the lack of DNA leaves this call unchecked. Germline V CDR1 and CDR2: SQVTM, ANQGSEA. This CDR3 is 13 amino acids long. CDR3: CSVEQGMNTEAFF.

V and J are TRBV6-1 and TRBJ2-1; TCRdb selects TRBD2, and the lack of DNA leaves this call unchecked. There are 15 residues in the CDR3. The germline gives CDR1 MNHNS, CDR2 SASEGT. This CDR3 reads CASSQTSGSYNEQFF.

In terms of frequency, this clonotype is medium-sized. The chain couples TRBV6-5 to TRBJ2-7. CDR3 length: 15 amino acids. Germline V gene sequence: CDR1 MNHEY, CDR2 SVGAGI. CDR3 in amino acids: CASSYSGSQRYEQYF.

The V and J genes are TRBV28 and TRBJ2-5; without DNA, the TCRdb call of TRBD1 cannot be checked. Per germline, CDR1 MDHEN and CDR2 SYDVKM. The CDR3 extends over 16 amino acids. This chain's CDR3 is CASSSRGVYIAETQYF.

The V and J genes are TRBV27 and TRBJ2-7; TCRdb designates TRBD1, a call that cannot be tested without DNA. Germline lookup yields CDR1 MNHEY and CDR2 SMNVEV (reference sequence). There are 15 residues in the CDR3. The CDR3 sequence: CASSVSGHSAYEQYF.

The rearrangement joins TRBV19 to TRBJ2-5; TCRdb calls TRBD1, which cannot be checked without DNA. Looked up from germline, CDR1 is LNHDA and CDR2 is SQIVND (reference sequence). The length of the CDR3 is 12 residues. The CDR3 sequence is CASSARGETQYF.

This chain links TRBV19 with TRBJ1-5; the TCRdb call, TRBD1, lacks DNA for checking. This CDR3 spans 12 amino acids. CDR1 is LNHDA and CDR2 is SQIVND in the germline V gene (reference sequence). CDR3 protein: CASSEEQGPQHF.

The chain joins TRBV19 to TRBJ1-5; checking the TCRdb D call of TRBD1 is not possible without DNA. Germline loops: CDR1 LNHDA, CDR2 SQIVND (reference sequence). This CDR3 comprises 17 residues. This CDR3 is CASSISAGTGGLKPQHF. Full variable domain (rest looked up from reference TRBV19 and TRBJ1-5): DGGITQSPKYLFRKEGQNVTLSCEQNLNHDAMYWYRQDPGQGLRLIYYSQIVNDFQKGDIAEGYSVSREKKESFPLTVTSAQKNPTAFYLCASSISAGTGGLKPQHFGDGTRLSIL.

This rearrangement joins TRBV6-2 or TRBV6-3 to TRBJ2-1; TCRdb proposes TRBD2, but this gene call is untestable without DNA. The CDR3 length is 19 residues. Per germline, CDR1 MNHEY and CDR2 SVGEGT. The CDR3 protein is CASSYRGLAGDLSYNEQFF.